These 15 T cell receptor beta chains originate from one sample sequenced in a study of T cells in Graves' hyperthyroidism and ophthalmopathy. The TCR beta CDR3 regions underwent amplification using RNA transcripts as the source. The HTBI primer set drove a first-round RT-PCR of the TCR CDR3. In TCRdb, the multiplex PCR reads were re-called with MiXCR into one record per CDR3 protein. This sample has around 600,000 distinct CDR3 sequences, with more than 14% found just once. Sequencing was carried out using blood. These receptor sequences come from a woman aged 50 to 65 with Graves' ophthalmopathy.

This clonotype was counted ten times or more. This chain uses TRBV5-1 with TRBJ2-1; D is ambiguous. The germline CDR1 and CDR2 sequences are SGHRS and YFSETQ. The CDR3 runs 15 residues. Trimming took 4 bases from V and 0 from J, leaving 11 bases between them. The CDR3 protein is CASSLEPTSYNEQFF. The CDR3 nucleotides are TGCGCCAGCAGCCTGGAACCTACCTCCTACAATGAGCAGTTCTTC.

The genes are TRBV28 and TRBJ2-5, with 9 bases that match TRBD2. V was pared by 6 bases and J by 5 bases, with 7 bases of the junction left unmatched. Germline V gene data show CDR1 as MDHEN and CDR2 as SYDVKM. The CDR3 is 14 amino acids. CDR3 coding DNA: TGTGCCAGCAGCTCTTGGCGGGAGGGGGAGACCCAGTACTTC. Translation gives CASSSWREGETQYF.

This clonotype was counted between two and nine times. The chain links TRBV6-1 to TRBJ2-5, with TRBD2 identical over 7 bases. The length of the CDR3 is 18 residues. Germline V gene data show CDR1 as MNHNS and CDR2 as SASEGT. The V and J ends lost 0 bases and 4 bases, in that order; junction bases with no gene match: 14. In DNA form, the CDR3 reads TGTGCCAGCAGTGAAGCGCTTGGGAGGGTACGATTCGGAGAGACCCAGTACTTC. Translated, it gives CASSEALGRVRFGETQYF.

The V call is TRBV5-6, the J call TRBJ2-1, with 13 nucleotides matching TRBD2. Germline lookup yields CDR1 SGHDT and CDR2 YYEEEE. V was pared by 0 bases and J by 6 bases, with 12 bases of the junction left unmatched. The CDR3 is 19 residues long. The CDR3 region is CASSLVAGTSGRGGNEQFF. CDR3 bases: TGTGCCAGCAGCTTGGTCGCTGGCACTAGCGGGAGGGGAGGCAATGAGCAGTTCTTC. Drawing the rest from reference TRBV5-6 and TRBJ2-1, the complete variable domain is DAGVTQSPTHLIKTRGQQVTLRCSPKSGHDTVSWYQQALGQGPQFIFQYYEEEERQRGNFPDRFSGHQFPNYSSELNVNALLLGDSALYLCASSLVAGTSGRGGNEQFFGPGTRLTVL.

The gene calls are TRBV27 and TRBJ1-4; D gene ambiguous. Between the trimmed V and J ends, which lost 5 bases and 3 bases, there was a span of 10 bases. The CDR3 contains 14 residues. CDR1 and CDR2 from the germline V gene are MNHEY and SMNVEV (reference sequence). Here the CDR3 reads CASSKGGPNEKLFF. The CDR3 nucleotides are TGTGCCAGCAGTAAAGGAGGGCCTAATGAAAAACTGTTTTTT. Full variable domain (remainder filled in from reference TRBV27 and TRBJ1-4): EAQVTQNPRYLITVTGKKLTVTCSQNMNHEYMSWYRQDPGLGLRQIYYSMNVEVTDKGDVPEGYKVSRKEKRNFPLILESPSPNQTSLYFCASSKGGPNEKLFFGSGTQLSVL.

This clonotype has more than one count but fewer than ten. The chain recombines TRBV20-1 with TRBJ2-5; 7 bases align to TRBD1. This CDR3 region has 13 residues. Germline CDR1 and CDR2: DFQATT and SNEGSKA (reference sequence). Germline trimming cut 6 bases from V and 4 bases from J; bases unmatched to any gene: 8. The CDR3 here is CSATDRVAETQYF. The DNA of the CDR3 is TGCAGTGCGACTGACAGGGTCGCAGAGACCCAGTACTTC.

The chain combines TRBV10-3 with TRBJ2-2; D unclear. The V gene's germline CDR1 is ENHRY and CDR2 SYGVKD. Trimming took 4 bases from V and 3 from J, leaving 12 bases between them. This CDR3 is built from 15 residues. The chain's CDR3 is CAISVLGLDTGELFF. CDR3 nucleotides: TGTGCCATCAGTGTATTAGGGCTCGACACCGGGGAGCTGTTTTTT.

This chain links TRBV25-1 with TRBJ2-1; 16 bases fit TRBD2. V was pared by 6 bases and J by 8 bases, with 10 bases of the junction left unmatched. This CDR3 comprises 17 residues. Germline lookup yields CDR1 MGHDK and CDR2 SYGVNS. CDR3 residues: CASSASRGLAGGDEQFF. The CDR3 DNA follows: TGTGCCAGCAGCGCAAGTAGGGGACTAGCGGGAGGGGATGAGCAGTTCTTC.

This clonotype was recorded at least ten times. This chain connects TRBV11-3 to TRBJ1-1, with TRBD1 as a possible D gene (5 bases). V was cut by 1 base and J by 6 bases, with 9 bases left in between. The CDR3 runs to 13 residues. CDR1 is SGHNT, CDR2 YENEEA, per germline. The CDR3 coding sequence is TGTGCCAGCAGCTTAGGAAGGGGCGCTGAAGCTTTCTTT. This codes for CASSLGRGAEAFF.

At least ten counts were recorded for this clonotype. The genes are TRBV20-1 and TRBJ2-1; D not resolved. Between the trimmed V and J ends, which lost 0 bases and 5 bases, there was a span of 8 bases. The CDR3 length is 13 residues. The germline V gene encodes CDR1 DFQATT and CDR2 SNEGSKA (reference sequence). CDR3 coding DNA: TGCAGTGCTAGAGACCCGATCCACAATGAGCAGTTCTTC. Residues: CSARDPIHNEQFF.

Ten or more counts support this clonotype. This chain uses TRBV6-1 with TRBJ2-1; D may be TRBD2 (6 bases). The CDR3 runs to 14 residues. Trimming left V 5 bases short and J 6 bases short, with 14 bases between. In germline, CDR1 is MNHNS, CDR2 SASEGT. In DNA form, the CDR3 reads TGTGCCAGCAGTTACGCGCGGGACGGCAATGAGCAGTTCTTC. As protein: CASSYARDGNEQFF.

At least ten counts were recorded for this clonotype. The V call is TRBV28, the J call TRBJ1-1; a possible D gene is TRBD1 (6 bases). V gave up 4 bases and J gave up 0 bases, with 9 bases separating them. Germline loops: CDR1 MDHEN, CDR2 SYDVKM. This CDR3 is built from 14 residues. This chain's CDR3 is CASSSGVLNTEAFF. In nucleotides, the CDR3 is TGTGCCAGCAGTTCAGGGGTTCTGAACACTGAAGCTTTCTTT.

This clonotype was seen many times. The chain employs TRBV5-1 and TRBJ2-2, with TRBD2 identical over 10 bases. Germline V CDR1 and CDR2: SGHRS, YFSETQ. The V segment lost 6 bases and the J segment 4 bases; nucleotides outside the gene matches: 6. The CDR3 contains 15 residues. The CDR3 region has the DNA TGCGCCAGCATGGAGCGGGAGGGCCTCACCGGGGAGCTGTTTTTT. This translates into CASMEREGLTGELFF.

The gene calls are TRBV28 and TRBJ2-6; D uncertain. The CDR3 runs to 13 residues. V was cut by 4 bases and J by 5 bases, with 6 bases left in between. Germline V lookup: CDR1 MDHEN, CDR2 SYDVKM. The CDR3 nucleotides read TGTGCCAGCAGTTCAAGTCGGGCCAACGTCCTGACTTTC. Encoded protein: CASSSSRANVLTF.

This clonotype was counted many times. This chain uses TRBV12-3 or TRBV12-4 with TRBJ2-1; D remains unclear. The CDR3 spans 13 residues. V was shortened by 5 bases and J by 4 bases, with 9 bases between the two germline ends. CDR3: CASSETYYNEQFF. The CDR3 nucleotides read TGTGCCAGCAGTGAGACTTATTACAATGAGCAGTTCTTC.